These T cell receptor beta chains were read from a single sample in a study of monozygotic twins with cystic fibrosis. Clones were read by immunoSEQ multiplex PCR, and TCRdb kept only the in-frame ones, dropping some. The sample shows 30,000 to 35,000 clones, 90% to 98% of them seen only once. Specimen: blood. The receptors were sampled from a girl aged 2 to 9 with cystic fibrosis. Both conserved end residues are part of each CDR3. The order of the fields is J gene, clone size, V gene, D gene, CDR3 DNA, CDR3 protein. A D gene is named only where the DNA matches it firmly. Expanded clones are given a class, and other clones once, few, many or no size at all.

>TRBJ2-1|once|TRBV18|NA
TGTGCCAGCTCAGGTTGGGGAAACCTGAACAATGAGCAGTTCTTC
CASSGWGNLNNEQFF
>TRBJ2-7|NA|TRBV5-1|NA
TGCGCCAGCAGCTTGGGAGGGTACGAGCAGTACTTC
CASSLGGYEQYF
>TRBJ1-5|NA|TRBV2|TRBD1
TGTGCCAGCAGTGAAACACAGGGGGCCAGGCAGCCCCAGCATTTT
CASSETQGARQPQHF
>TRBJ2-7|NA|TRBV5-1|NA
TGCGCCAGCAGTTGGGGCGGGACGGTCTACTTC
CASSWGGTVYF
>TRBJ1-1|NA|TRBV5-5|TRBD1
TGTGCCAGCAGCTTGGAGACAGGGAGGGACACTGAAGCTTTCTTT
CASSLETGRDTEAFF
>TRBJ1-5|NA|TRBV10-3|NA
TGTGCCATCAGCTTGACAAGCAATCAGCCCCAGCATTTT
CAISLTSNQPQHF
>TRBJ2-7|NA|TRBV2|NA
TGTGCCAGCAGTGGGACGGTATCCTACGAGCAGTACTTC
CASSGTVSYEQYF
>TRBJ2-1|NA|TRBV19|TRBD2
TGTGCCAGTAGTGTAACTAGCGGGAGTGTCTCCTACAATGAGCAGTTCTTC
CASSVTSGSVSYNEQFF
>TRBJ2-7|NA|TRBV4-1|NA
TGCGCCAGCAGCCAAGAATGGCAGGTCTTGACCGAGCAGTACTTC
CASSQEWQVLTEQYF
>TRBJ1-5|NA|TRBV6-1|NA
TGTGCCAGCAGTGAGAATCAGCCCCAGCATTTT
CASSENQPQHF
>TRBJ2-7|NA|TRBV30|TRBD1
TGTGCCTGGAGCAAAGGGGACAGGACCGGGCAGTACTTC
CAWSKGDRTGQYF
>TRBJ1-5|NA|TRBV30|TRBD1
TGTGCCTGGAGCAGGGACAGGGATGATCAGCCCCAGCATTTT
CAWSRDRDDQPQHF
>TRBJ1-2|NA|TRBV4-1|NA
TGCGCCAGCAGCCTGCCGACGGGAGATGGCTACACCTTC
CASSLPTGDGYTF
>TRBJ2-7|once|TRBV6-5|NA
TGTGCCAGCAGTACACCAGGGGTTCCCTACGAGCAGTACTTC
CASSTPGVPYEQYF
>TRBJ2-7|once|TRBV2|TRBD1
TGTGCCAGCAGTAGTCAGGACAGGGGCTACGAGCAGTACTTC
CASSSQDRGYEQYF
>TRBJ2-7|NA|TRBV28|NA
TGTGCCAGCAGTCAACTAGATTGGCACGAGCAGTACTTC
CASSQLDWHEQYF
>TRBJ2-7|NA|TRBV11-2|NA
TGTGCCAGCAGCTTAGACCCAGCACCCAGGGACTACGAGCAGTACTTC
CASSLDPAPRDYEQYF
>TRBJ2-3|NA|TRBV9|NA
TGTGCCAGCAGCGTAGCGGGGGCGGGAGACACAGATACGCAGTATTTT
CASSVAGAGDTDTQYF
>TRBJ1-6|once|TRBV2|NA
TGTGCCAGCAGTTCGGGACGGGTACCCCTCCACTTT
CASSSGRVPLHF
>TRBJ1-2|NA|TRBV5-1|NA
TGCGCCAGCAGCTTGGAAACGACGAACTATGGCTACACCTTC
CASSLETTNYGYTF
>TRBJ1-1|NA|TRBV10-1|NA
TGCGCCAGCAGTGACAGGGTCGAGGGCACTGAAGCTTTCTTT
CASSDRVEGTEAFF
>TRBJ2-7|NA|TRBV7-9|NA
TGTGCCAGCAGCTTAGTTTTAGTCGGGTCCGAGCAGTACTTC
CASSLVLVGSEQYF
>TRBJ1-5|NA|TRBV7-2|TRBD1
TGTGCCAGCAGCTTAGAAGGGACAGGGGGGCAGCCCCAGCATTTT
CASSLEGTGGQPQHF
>TRBJ1-4|NA|TRBV30|NA
TGTGCCTGGTCGACAGGAAACAATGAAAAACTGTTTTTT
CAWSTGNNEKLFF
>TRBJ2-3|NA|TRBV27|TRBD2
TGTGCCAGCAGTTTATGGGGACTAGGCATTGGTACGCAGTATTTT
CASSLWGLGIGTQYF
>TRBJ1-2|NA|TRBV6-5|NA
TGTGCCAGCAGTTACTCCAGGCAGGGCTATGGCTACACCTTC
CASSYSRQGYGYTF
>TRBJ2-5|NA|TRBV29-1|NA
TGCAGCGCCAGACAGGATCCCCAAGAGACCCAGTACTTC
CSARQDPQETQYF
>TRBJ2-1|NA|TRBV20-1|NA
TGCAGTGCTAGGAGGTACGTTGAGCAGTTCTTC
CSARRYVEQFF
>TRBJ1-6|NA|TRBV19|TRBD1
TGTGCCAGCTGCTCGGGACAGCTTTTCTCCTATAATTCACCCCTCCACTTT
CASCSGQLFSYNSPLHF
>TRBJ2-7|NA|TRBV27|NA
TGTGCCAGCAGTTTTGTAAAGGGGGTATCCTACGAGCAGTACTTC
CASSFVKGVSYEQYF
>TRBJ2-1|once|TRBV7-8|TRBD2
TGTGCCAGCGTTAGGCCCGCCATACTAGCGGGAGTTCGGCATGAGCAGTTCTTC
CASVRPAILAGVRHEQFF
>TRBJ1-2|NA|TRBV9|NA
TGTGCCAGCATGAGCGGGCAGAGCTATGGCTACACCTTC
CASMSGQSYGYTF
>TRBJ2-7|few|TRBV7-6|NA
TGTGCCAGCAGCTCGGGCAGCTCCTACGAGCAGTACTTC
CASSSGSSYEQYF
>TRBJ1-6|NA|TRBV19|TRBD1
TGTGCCAGTAGCTCGGACAGGGTTGGATCACCCCTCCACTTT
CASSSDRVGSPLHF
>TRBJ1-2|NA|TRBV2|NA
TGTGCCAGCAGACCGAGGGACTATGGCTACACCTTC
CASRPRDYGYTF
>TRBJ2-1|NA|TRBV5-1|TRBD1
TGCGCCAGCGGACAGGGGGCAGGTGAGCAGTTCTTC
CASGQGAGEQFF
>TRBJ1-1|NA|TRBV29-1|NA
TGCAGCGTTGAACGATTGAACACTGAAGCTTTCTTT
CSVERLNTEAFF
>TRBJ2-7|NA|TRBV30|NA
TGTGCCTGGAGTCTTGGGGGTAACTACGAGCAGTACTTC
CAWSLGGNYEQYF
>TRBJ2-7|NA|TRBV30|TRBD2
TGTGCGCACATGAGGGAGCGGGATGGGTCCTACGAGCAGTACTTC
CAHMRERDGSYEQYF
>TRBJ2-5|NA|TRBV2|TRBD1
TGTGCCAGCAGGGTACAGGGGGCCGAGACCCAGTACTTC
CASRVQGAETQYF
>TRBJ1-1|NA|TRBV7-9|NA
TGTGCCAGCAACGATGGGATGAACACTGAAGCTTTCTTT
CASNDGMNTEAFF
>TRBJ1-4|NA|TRBV9|TRBD1
TGTGCCAGCAGCCTCGCAGGGGGATCTAATGAAAAACTGTTTTTT
CASSLAGGSNEKLFF
>TRBJ2-3|NA|TRBV28|NA
TGTGCCAGCAGTTCTTACGGAGCCCCCCGGGGCACAGATACGCAGTATTTT
CASSSYGAPRGTDTQYF
>TRBJ2-7|NA|TRBV6-1|TRBD2
TGTGCCAGCAGTGAAGCGGACGGTTTCGCGGGAGGGAGGCACGAGCAGTACTTC
CASSEADGFAGGRHEQYF
>TRBJ2-7|once|TRBV6-5|NA
TGTGCCAGCAGTGAAGGTTACGAGCAGTACTTC
CASSEGYEQYF
>TRBJ2-7|NA|TRBV21-1|NA
TGTGCCATACCTCTAGCGGGGGTCGCCGAGCAGTACTTC
CAIPLAGVAEQYF
>TRBJ1-1|once|TRBV6-1|NA
TGTGCCAGCACCTCCTCCATGAACACTGAAGCTTTCTTT
CASTSSMNTEAFF
>TRBJ2-3|NA|TRBV15|TRBD2
TGTGCCACCAGCAGATCGGGGGGGATCGGCACAGATACGCAGTATTTT
CATSRSGGIGTDTQYF
>TRBJ1-5|NA|TRBV2|TRBD1
TGTGCCAGCAGTGGACAGGGGGTTAGCAATCAGCCCCAGCATTTT
CASSGQGVSNQPQHF
>TRBJ2-7|NA|TRBV6-1|NA
TGTGCCAGCAGCGCACGTGAGGGACCTCCCTACGAGCAGTACTTC
CASSAREGPPYEQYF
>TRBJ2-7|NA|TRBV6-5|NA
TGTGCCAGCAGTTACGGGACAATTTCCTACGAGCAGTACTTC
CASSYGTISYEQYF
>TRBJ2-3|NA|TRBV9|NA
TGTGCCAGCAGCGTAGGACAAACAGATACGCAGTATTTT
CASSVGQTDTQYF
>TRBJ1-1|NA|TRBV6-8|NA
TGTGCCATCTGGGGCCGATCGGGGAAGAACACTGAAGCTTTCTTT
CAIWGRSGKNTEAFF
>TRBJ1-1|NA|TRBV5-4|NA
TGTGCCAGCAGCTTGGGAGTGGGTCGGACTGAAGCTTTCTTT
CASSLGVGRTEAFF